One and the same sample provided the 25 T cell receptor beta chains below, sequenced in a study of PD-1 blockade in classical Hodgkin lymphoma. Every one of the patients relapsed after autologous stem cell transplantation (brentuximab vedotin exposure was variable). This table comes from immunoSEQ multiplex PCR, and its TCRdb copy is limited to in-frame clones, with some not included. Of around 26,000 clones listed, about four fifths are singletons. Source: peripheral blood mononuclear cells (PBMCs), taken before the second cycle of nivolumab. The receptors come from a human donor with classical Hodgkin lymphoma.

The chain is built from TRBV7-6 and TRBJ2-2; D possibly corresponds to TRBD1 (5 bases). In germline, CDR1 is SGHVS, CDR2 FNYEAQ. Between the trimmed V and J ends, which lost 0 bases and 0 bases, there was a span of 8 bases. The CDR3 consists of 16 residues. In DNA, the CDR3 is TGTGCCAGCAGCTTAGCCCTGACAGCGAACACCGGGGAGCTGTTTTTT. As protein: CASSLALTANTGELFF.

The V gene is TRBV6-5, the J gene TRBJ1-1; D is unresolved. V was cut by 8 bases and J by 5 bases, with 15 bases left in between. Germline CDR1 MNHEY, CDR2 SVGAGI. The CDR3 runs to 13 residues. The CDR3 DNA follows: TGTGCCAGCGGAAGCTCACGCGGAACTGAAGCTTTCTTT. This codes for CASGSSRGTEAFF.

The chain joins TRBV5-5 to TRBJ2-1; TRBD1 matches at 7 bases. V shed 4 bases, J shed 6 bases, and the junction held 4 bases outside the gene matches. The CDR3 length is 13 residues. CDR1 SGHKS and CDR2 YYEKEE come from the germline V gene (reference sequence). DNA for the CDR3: TGTGCCAGCAGCAAACAGGGGTTCAATGAGCAGTTCTTC. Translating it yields CASSKQGFNEQFF.

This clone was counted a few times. The CDR3 DNA follows: TGTGCCAGCTCAAGCGGACAGGGGGCCGGTCAGCCCCAGCATTTT. Translation: CASSSGQGAGQPQHF. This rearrangement joins TRBV18 to TRBJ1-5; 11 bases match TRBD1. The V gene's germline CDR1 is KGHSH and CDR2 LQKENI. V trimming: 5 bases; J trimming: 6 bases; junction bases outside the gene matches: 6. CDR3 length: 15 amino acids. The full variable domain, completed using reference TRBV18 and TRBJ1-5, is NAGVMQNPRHLVRRRGQEARLRCSPMKGHSHVYWYRQLPEEGLKFMVYLQKENIIDESGMPKERFSAEFPKEGPSILRIQQVVRGDSAAYFCASSSGQGAGQPQHFGDGTRLSIL.

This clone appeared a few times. Here the CDR3 DNA reads TGTGCCAGCAGCTTAATGGGCGGGGCGTCCTACGAGCAGTACTTC. Protein: CASSLMGGASYEQYF. The rearrangement joins TRBV7-3 to TRBJ2-7; D possibly corresponds to TRBD2 (6 bases). V lost 1 base and J 1 base, leaving 11 bases between the germline ends. This CDR3 spans 15 amino acids. Germline CDR1 SGHTA, CDR2 FQGTGA.

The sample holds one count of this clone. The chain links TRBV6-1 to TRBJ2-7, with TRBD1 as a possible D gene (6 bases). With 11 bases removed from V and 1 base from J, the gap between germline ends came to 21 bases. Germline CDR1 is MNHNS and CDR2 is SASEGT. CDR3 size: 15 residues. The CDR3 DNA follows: TGTGCCGCGTCGGTGTGGGGGCCACTTTCCTACGAGCAGTACTTC. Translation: CAASVWGPLSYEQYF.

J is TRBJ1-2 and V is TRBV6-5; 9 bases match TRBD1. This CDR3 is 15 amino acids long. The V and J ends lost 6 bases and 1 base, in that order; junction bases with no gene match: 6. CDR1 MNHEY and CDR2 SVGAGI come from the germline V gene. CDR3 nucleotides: TGTGCCAGCAGAAGAACAGGGGGCAGTAACTATGGCTACACCTTC. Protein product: CASRRTGGSNYGYTF.

The CDR3 sequence is CASSLMGSSYEQYF. The DNA of the CDR3 is TGTGCCAGCAGTTTAATGGGCAGTTCCTACGAGCAGTACTTC. This rearrangement joins TRBV28 to TRBJ2-7, with no clear D. With 2 bases removed from V and 1 base from J, the gap between germline ends came to 9 bases. The germline V gene encodes CDR1 MDHEN and CDR2 SYDVKM. The CDR3 extends over 14 amino acids. Complete variable domain (other parts from reference TRBV28 and TRBJ2-7): DVKVTQSSRYLVKRTGEKVFLECVQDMDHENMFWYRQDPGLGLRLIYFSYDVKMKEKGDIPEGYSVSREKKERFSLILESASTNQTSMYLCASSLMGSSYEQYFGPGTRLTVT.

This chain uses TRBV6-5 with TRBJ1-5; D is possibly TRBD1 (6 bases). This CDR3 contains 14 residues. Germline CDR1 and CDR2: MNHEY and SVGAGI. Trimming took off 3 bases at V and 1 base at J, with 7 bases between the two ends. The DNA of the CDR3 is TGTGCCAGCAGTTATGGGGGCAGCAATCAGCCCCAGCATTTT. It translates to CASSYGGSNQPQHF.

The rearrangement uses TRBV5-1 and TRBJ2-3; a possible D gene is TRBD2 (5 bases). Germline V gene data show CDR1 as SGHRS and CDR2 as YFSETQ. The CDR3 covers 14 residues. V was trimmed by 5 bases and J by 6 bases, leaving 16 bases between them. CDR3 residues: CASRSGLKPDTQYF. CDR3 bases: TGCGCCAGCAGGTCAGGACTCAAGCCGGATACGCAGTATTTT.

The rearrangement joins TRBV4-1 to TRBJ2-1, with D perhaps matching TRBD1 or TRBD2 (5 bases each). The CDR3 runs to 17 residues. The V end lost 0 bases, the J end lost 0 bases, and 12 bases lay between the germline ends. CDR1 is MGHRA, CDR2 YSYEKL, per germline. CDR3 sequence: CASSQEGAGSSYNEQFF. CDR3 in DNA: TGCGCCAGCAGCCAAGAGGGAGCAGGGAGCTCCTACAATGAGCAGTTCTTC.

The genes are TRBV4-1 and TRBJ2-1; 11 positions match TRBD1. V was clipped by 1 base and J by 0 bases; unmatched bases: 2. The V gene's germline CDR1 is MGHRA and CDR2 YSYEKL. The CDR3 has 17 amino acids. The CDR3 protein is CASSQGGTGGSYNEQFF. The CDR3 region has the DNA TGCGCCAGCAGCCAAGGGGGGACAGGGGGCTCCTACAATGAGCAGTTCTTC.

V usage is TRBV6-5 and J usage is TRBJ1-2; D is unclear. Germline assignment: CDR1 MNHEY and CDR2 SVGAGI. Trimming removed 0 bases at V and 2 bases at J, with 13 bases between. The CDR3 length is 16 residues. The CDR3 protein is CASSYSPGPINYGYTF. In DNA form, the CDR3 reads TGTGCCAGCAGTTACTCCCCCGGGCCCATAAACTATGGCTACACCTTC.

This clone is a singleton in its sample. CDR3 in amino acids: CATSLKHEQFF. DNA for the CDR3: TGTGCCACCAGCCTTAAACATGAGCAGTTCTTC. The J gene is TRBJ2-1, the V gene TRBV15, with D unclear. V shed 5 bases and J shed 8 bases, with 7 bases lying between them. This CDR3 spans 11 amino acids. CDR1 and CDR2 (germline): LNHNV, YYDKDF (reference sequence). The variable domain in full, with the rest retrieved from reference TRBV15 and TRBJ2-1, is DAMVIQNPRYQVTQFGKPVTLSCSQTLNHNVMYWYQQKSSQAPKLLFHYYDKDFNNEADTPDNFQSRRPNTSFCFLDIRSPGLGDTAMYLCATSLKHEQFFGPGTRLTVL.

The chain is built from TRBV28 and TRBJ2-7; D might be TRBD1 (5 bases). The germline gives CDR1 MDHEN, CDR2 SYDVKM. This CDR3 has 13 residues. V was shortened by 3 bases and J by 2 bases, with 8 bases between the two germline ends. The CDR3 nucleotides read TGTGCCAGCAGTTTGGCAGGGCCCTACGAGCAGTACTTC. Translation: CASSLAGPYEQYF.

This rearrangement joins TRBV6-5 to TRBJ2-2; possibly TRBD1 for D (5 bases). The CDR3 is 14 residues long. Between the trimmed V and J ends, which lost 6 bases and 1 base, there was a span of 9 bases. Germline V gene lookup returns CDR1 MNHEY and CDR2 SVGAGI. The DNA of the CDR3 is TGTGCCAGCAGCTATACAGGGAACACCGGGGAGCTGTTTTTT. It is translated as CASSYTGNTGELFF.

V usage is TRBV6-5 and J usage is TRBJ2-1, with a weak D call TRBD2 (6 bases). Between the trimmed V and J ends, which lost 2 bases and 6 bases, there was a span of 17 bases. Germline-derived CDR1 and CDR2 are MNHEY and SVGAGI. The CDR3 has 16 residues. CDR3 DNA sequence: TGTGCCAGCAGTTACGCGGCTAGCGCCCCGGCCAATGAGCAGTTCTTC. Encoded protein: CASSYAASAPANEQFF.

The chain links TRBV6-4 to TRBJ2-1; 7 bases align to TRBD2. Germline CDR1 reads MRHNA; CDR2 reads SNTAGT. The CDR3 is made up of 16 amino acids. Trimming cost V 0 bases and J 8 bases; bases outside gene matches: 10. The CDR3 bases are TGTGCCAGCAGTGACTCGGCGGGAGTAGTGTTAGATGAGCAGTTCTTC. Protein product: CASSDSAGVVLDEQFF.

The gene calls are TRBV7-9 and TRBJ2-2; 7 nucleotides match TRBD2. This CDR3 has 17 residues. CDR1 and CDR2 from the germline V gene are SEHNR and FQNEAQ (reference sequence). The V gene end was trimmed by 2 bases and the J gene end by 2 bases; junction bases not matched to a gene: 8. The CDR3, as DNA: TGTGCCAGCAGCTTACGAGGCGGGGAGGGAAACACCGGGGAGCTGTTTTTT. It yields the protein CASSLRGGEGNTGELFF.

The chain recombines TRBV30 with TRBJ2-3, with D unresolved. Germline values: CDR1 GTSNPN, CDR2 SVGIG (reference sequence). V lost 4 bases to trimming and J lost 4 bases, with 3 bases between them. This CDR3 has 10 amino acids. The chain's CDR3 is CAWKADTQYF. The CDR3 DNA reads TGTGCCTGGAAAGCAGATACGCAGTATTTT.

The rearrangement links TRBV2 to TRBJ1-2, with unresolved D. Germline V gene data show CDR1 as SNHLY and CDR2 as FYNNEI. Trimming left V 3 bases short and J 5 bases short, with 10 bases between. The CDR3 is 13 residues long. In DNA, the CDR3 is TGTGCCAGCAGTGAGGTTCGGGTTTATGGCTACACCTTC. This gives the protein CASSEVRVYGYTF.

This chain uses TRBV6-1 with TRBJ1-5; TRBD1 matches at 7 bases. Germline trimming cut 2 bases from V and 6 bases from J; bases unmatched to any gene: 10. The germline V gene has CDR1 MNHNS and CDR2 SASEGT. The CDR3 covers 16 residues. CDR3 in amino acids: CASSERQGLGSQPQHF. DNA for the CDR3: TGTGCCAGCAGTGAAAGACAGGGTCTCGGTAGTCAGCCCCAGCATTTT.

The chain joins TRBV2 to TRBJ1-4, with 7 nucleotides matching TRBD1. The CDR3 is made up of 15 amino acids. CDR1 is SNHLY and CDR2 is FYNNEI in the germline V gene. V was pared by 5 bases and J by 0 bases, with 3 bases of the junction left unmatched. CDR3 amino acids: CASSQGQATNEKLFF. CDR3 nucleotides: TGTGCCAGCAGTCAAGGACAGGCAACTAATGAAAAACTGTTTTTT.

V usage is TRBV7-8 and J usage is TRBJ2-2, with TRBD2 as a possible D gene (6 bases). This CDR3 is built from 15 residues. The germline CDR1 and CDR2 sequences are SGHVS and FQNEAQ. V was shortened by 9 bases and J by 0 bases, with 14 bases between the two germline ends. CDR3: CASKLGGTNTGELFF. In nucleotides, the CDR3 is TGTGCCAGTAAACTGGGGGGAACGAACACCGGGGAGCTGTTTTTT.

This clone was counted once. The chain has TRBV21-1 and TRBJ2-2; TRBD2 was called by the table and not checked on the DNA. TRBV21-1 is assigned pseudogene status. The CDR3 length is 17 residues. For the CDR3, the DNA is TGTGCCAGCAGCAAAGTTTGGACTAGCGGGAACACCGGGGAGCTGTTTTTT. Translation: CASSKVWTSGNTGELFF.